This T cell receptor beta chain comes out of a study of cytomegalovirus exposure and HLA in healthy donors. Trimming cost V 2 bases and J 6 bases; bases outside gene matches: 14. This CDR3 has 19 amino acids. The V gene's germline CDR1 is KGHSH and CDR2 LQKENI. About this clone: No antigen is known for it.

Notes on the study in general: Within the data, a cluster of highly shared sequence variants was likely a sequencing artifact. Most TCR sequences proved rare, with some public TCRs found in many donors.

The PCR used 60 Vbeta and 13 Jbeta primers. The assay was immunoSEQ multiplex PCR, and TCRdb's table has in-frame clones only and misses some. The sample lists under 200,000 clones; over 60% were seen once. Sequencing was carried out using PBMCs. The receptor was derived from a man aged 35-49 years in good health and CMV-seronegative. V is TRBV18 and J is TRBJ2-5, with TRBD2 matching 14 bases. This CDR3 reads CASSPSGTSGRSGKKTQYF. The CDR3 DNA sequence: TGTGCCAGCTCACCATCCGGGACTAGCGGGAGATCAGGAAAGAAGACCCAGTACTTC. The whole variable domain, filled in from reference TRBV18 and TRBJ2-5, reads NAGVMQNPRHLVRRRGQEARLRCSPMKGHSHVYWYRQLPEEGLKFMVYLQKENIIDESGMPKERFSAEFPKEGPSILRIQQVVRGDSAAYFCASSPSGTSGRSGKKTQYFGPGTRLLVL.